A selection of T cell receptor beta chains follows, all from one sample in a study of CD8 T cells in ankylosing spondylitis. TCRdb fed the 5' RACE reads into MiXCR, producing one record per CDR3 protein. Here the sample spans about 480,000 distinct CDR3 sequences, over 15% being singletons. Sequencing input: blood, either unsorted or a sorted T cell fraction (not recorded which). The origin of the receptors is a male donor with ankylosing spondylitis. The CDR3 runs from the conserved cysteine through the conserved F or W. Size is omitted from some rows. Given values are once, few, many or a class for expanded clones.

v_call	clone_size	cdr3_aa
TRBV29-1	many	CSVSTGKASNYGYTF
TRBV12-3/TRBV12-4	many	CASSHPSGGINEQFF
TRBV12-3/TRBV12-4	many	CASSFNTGELFF
TRBV27	many	CASGHYEQYF
TRBV29-1	few	CSGTSSDEQYF
TRBV28	.	CASSHEYNEQFF
TRBV6-2/TRBV6-3	few	CASSYGGTYNEQFF
TRBV2	few	CASRERDRGDEQFF
TRBV7-2	few	CASSLDGSAHSYEQYF
TRBV27	.	CASRGAGSGNTIYF
TRBV7-3	.	CASSIPSGEQFF
TRBV12-3/TRBV12-4	.	CASSSRQGSTEAFF
TRBV5-5	few	CASIDPGTGGFKEQYF
TRBV7-2	many	CASSLGAGTGRSPLHF
TRBV15	.	CATSTRDGNEKLFF
TRBV12-3/TRBV12-4	.	CASSRTSVTYEQYF
TRBV10-2	.	CASSESTGDTIYF
TRBV4-1	few	CASSQDESLVSSNEQFF
TRBV27	few	CASSISGVYGYTF
TRBV20-1	few	CSARGQGVLYNEQFF
TRBV5-1	many	CASSLGNSYNEQFF
TRBV7-2	.	CASSGGMEETQYF
TRBV7-6	few	CASSYLSGTSGGDEQFF
TRBV28	.	CASSSPGTSGNTIYF
TRBV20-1	.	CSAGKTGGAGYGYTF
TRBV7-3	.	CASSFRGLYTDTQYF
TRBV20-1	few	CSAVGSTWTQYF
TRBV5-1	many	CASSLNPGQGESSYGYTF
TRBV18	.	CASSPRGDQPQHF
TRBV7-2	few	CASSPLIALPDTQYF
TRBV12-3/TRBV12-4	few	CASSYDRGRAALHF
TRBV10-2	many	CASSASGQGLPYEQYF
TRBV19	.	CASSIREGKETQYF
TRBV4-2	few	CASSQGAGSSGNTIYF
TRBV4-1	few	CASSQGASSYGYTF
TRBV10-2	.	CASSESKRAPYTF
TRBV4-2	many	CASSQVRTDQETQYF
TRBV3-1	few	CASSQAGRKQFF
TRBV5-1	.	CASSFQTGSLETQYF
TRBV7-2	.	CASRGWELFF
TRBV5-1	.	CASSPGREGAEQFF
TRBV3-1	.	CASSQKVGGYTF
TRBV28	.	CASLGLAGEYWTGELFF
TRBV5-1	.	CASSPVFGNTIYF
TRBV6-1	.	CASKPGLYNEQFF
TRBV12-3/TRBV12-4	few	CASSTGTSGIFSYEQYF